This TCR beta chain was identified during a study of spatial heterogeneity in lung cancer. V shed 2 bases and J shed 3 bases, with 5 bases lying between them. The CDR3 consists of 11 residues. Germline V gives CDR1 DFQATT, CDR2 SNEGSKA (reference sequence). Overall study results and limits: Expanded alpha and beta TCR counts within tumors tracked tumor mutation counts.

TCRdb re-called the 5' RACE reads with MiXCR, one entry per CDR3 protein. Among several thousand distinct CDR3 sequences listed, roughly 37% were seen once. The time point was: sample taken at primary tumor resection. In the case of this clonotype: Antigen unknown.

The chain joins TRBV20-1 to TRBJ2-7; D call uncertain. The specimen comprised lung tumor tissue, sampled at surgery. This receptor was obtained from a female donor with early-stage non-small cell lung cancer. CDR3 bases: TGCAGTGCTAGATCCCACTACGAGCAGTACTTC. As protein: CSARSHYEQYF.